Below are 29 T cell receptor beta chains sequenced from a single sample in a study of graft-versus-host responses after intestinal transplantation. Sequencing used immunoSEQ multiplex PCR; TCRdb keeps in-frame clones, though not all of them. Altogether about 6,900 clones are present, 20% to 25% being singletons, with the ten largest covering around 4.5%. The sequenced sample was alloreactive CD4+ T cells from a mixed lymphocyte reaction culture, obtained before transplantation. Sample subset: CFSE-low proliferating T cells sorted from roughly six-day pre-transplant mixed lymphocyte reaction (GvH or HvG direction). The source of these receptors is a human patient who was an organ donor for intestinal transplantation.

This chain joins TRBV7-3 and TRBJ2-2, with D perhaps matching TRBD2 (6 bases). CDR3 length equals 14 residues. Germline assignment: CDR1 SGHTA and CDR2 FQGTGA. The germline V and J ends were trimmed by 3 bases and 2 bases, with 7 bases remaining between them. CDR3 amino acids: CASSLGLNTGELFF. The CDR3 DNA sequence: TGTGCCAGCAGCTTGGGACTCAACACCGGGGAGCTGTTTTTT.

This clone has only one observation. The chain is built from TRBV28 and TRBJ2-7; 16 bases map to TRBD2. V gave up 3 bases and J gave up 3 bases; unmatched junction bases: 8. From germline, CDR1 is MDHEN and CDR2 SYDVKM. The CDR3 is 18 amino acids. This CDR3 is CASSFWGLAGGNYYEQYF. CDR3 DNA: TGTGCCAGCAGTTTTTGGGGACTAGCGGGAGGGAACTACTACGAGCAGTACTTC.

The table lists this clone with a count of one. The chain has TRBV7-6 and TRBJ2-7; possible D gene TRBD2, 6 bases. CDR1 is SGHVS, CDR2 FNYEAQ, per germline. V lost 4 bases to trimming and J lost 3 bases, with 10 bases between them. This CDR3 is built from 13 residues. The CDR3 is CASSSGLYYEQYF. The CDR3 DNA is TGTGCCAGCAGCTCGGGACTTTACTACGAGCAGTACTTC. The variable domain in full, completed from reference TRBV7-6 and TRBJ2-7, reads GAGVSQSPRYKVTKRGQDVALRCDPISGHVSLYWYRQALGQGPEFLTYFNYEAQQDKSGLPNDRFSAERPEGSISTLTIQRTEQRDSAMYRCASSSGLYYEQYFGPGTRLTVT.

The V gene is TRBV7-9, the J gene TRBJ2-3, with D perhaps matching TRBD2 (5 bases). V lost 5 bases and J 1 base, leaving 13 bases between the germline ends. The CDR3 extends over 15 amino acids. Looked up from germline, CDR1 is SEHNR and CDR2 is FQNEAQ (reference sequence). The CDR3 DNA is TGTGCCAGCAGCCGTGGACTCGAGGGCACAGATACGCAGTATTTT. This codes for CASSRGLEGTDTQYF.

This sequence joins TRBV9 and TRBJ2-1; tentative D call: TRBD2 (6 bases). The germline V gene encodes CDR1 SGDLS and CDR2 YYNGEE. The CDR3 is 18 amino acids. Trimming shortened V by 0 bases and J by 4 bases, and 20 bases separated the two germline ends. Here the CDR3 DNA reads TGTGCCAGCAGCGTAGACCCCACCGGGGGACGCAATTACAATGAGCAGTTCTTC. It yields the protein CASSVDPTGGRNYNEQFF.

Turning to this clone: The junction departs from germline at one end; a sequencing error may be responsible. In DNA, the CDR3 is TGTGCCAGCAGTTCCCAACTAGCGGACGTCATCAATGAGCAGTTCTTC. It is translated as CASSSQLADVINEQFF. The V gene is TRBV10-3, the J gene TRBJ2-1; 8 bases match TRBD2. CDR3 length: 16 residues. Per germline, CDR1 ENHRY and CDR2 SYGVKD.

This clone is a singleton in its sample. CDR3 loop: CASSNRATGELFF. Here the CDR3 DNA reads TGTGCCAGCAGCAACAGGGCCACCGGGGAGCTGTTTTTT. The V call is TRBV7-9, the J call TRBJ2-2, with a weak D call TRBD1 (6 bases). Germline CDR1 reads SEHNR; CDR2 reads FQNEAQ (reference sequence). The CDR3 sequence is 13 residues long. Trimming pared 5 bases from V and 4 bases from J, leaving 8 bases between. Full variable domain (rest looked up from reference TRBV7-9 and TRBJ2-2): DTGVSQNPRHKITKRGQNVTFRCDPISEHNRLYWYRQTLGQGPEFLTYFQNEAQLEKSRLLSDRFSAERPKGSFSTLEIQRTEQGDSAMYLCASSNRATGELFFGEGSRLTVL.

This sequence joins TRBV6-1 and TRBJ2-1, with TRBD2 matching 9 bases. After removal of 11 bases from V and 3 bases from J, the junction contained 11 bases not matched to a gene. The CDR3 has 15 residues. Germline CDR1 and CDR2: MNHNS and SASEGT. The CDR3 sequence is CAGSTVAGVYNEQFF. The CDR3 DNA sequence: TGTGCCGGTTCGACCGTAGCGGGAGTCTACAATGAGCAGTTCTTC.

The V and J genes are TRBV9 and TRBJ2-1, with D possibly being TRBD2 (5 bases). The germline V gene has CDR1 SGDLS and CDR2 YYNGEE. Between the trimmed V and J ends, which lost 0 bases and 10 bases, there was a span of 14 bases. This CDR3 is built from 14 residues. CDR3 sequence: CASSVVGGPGEQFF. For the CDR3, the DNA is TGTGCCAGCAGCGTAGTGGGCGGCCCGGGGGAGCAGTTCTTC.

The chain is built from TRBV7-2 and TRBJ2-5, with TRBD2 matching over 11 bases. V was clipped by 1 base and J by 0 bases; unmatched bases: 1. This CDR3 comprises 16 residues. Per the germline V gene, CDR1 is SGHTA and CDR2 is FQGNSA. The CDR3 DNA is TGTGCCAGCAGCTTAGGGACTAGCGGGTACCAAGAGACCCAGTACTTC. Translated, it gives CASSLGTSGYQETQYF.

The chain links TRBV5-1 to TRBJ2-1, with TRBD2 identical over 12 bases. CDR3 size: 15 residues. The V segment lost 4 bases and the J segment 6 bases; nucleotides outside the gene matches: 5. CDR1 is SGHRS and CDR2 is YFSETQ in the germline V gene. CDR3 nucleotides: TGCGCCAGCAGCGGCTTACTAGCGGGAGGCAATGAGCAGTTCTTC. Amino acids: CASSGLLAGGNEQFF. The whole variable domain, filled in from reference TRBV5-1 and TRBJ2-1, reads KAGVTQTPRYLIKTRGQQVTLSCSPISGHRSVSWYQQTPGQGLQFLFEYFSETQRNKGNFPGRFSGRQFSNSRSEMNVSTLELGDSALYLCASSGLLAGGNEQFFGPGTRLTVL.

Worth noting for this clone: A far larger clone is off by one base, so a read error is likely. V gene TRBV6-5 combines with J gene TRBJ1-5; possible D gene TRBD1, 5 bases. The germline gives CDR1 MNHEY, CDR2 SVGAGI. The CDR3 contains 14 residues. The ends were cut back, 4 bases at V and 6 bases at J, with 13 bases in the middle. CDR3 sequence reads: CASSSLTGAQPQHF. CDR3 nucleotides: TGTGCCAGCAGTTCCCTAACAGGTGCTCAGCCCCAGCATTTT.

The V and J genes are TRBV7-3 and TRBJ2-7, with D possibly TRBD1 on 5 matching bases. Trimming left V 10 bases short and J 2 bases short, with 9 bases between. Per the germline V gene, CDR1 is SGHTA and CDR2 is FQGTGA. The CDR3 runs to 11 residues. The CDR3 loop reads CATGHAYEQYF. The DNA for the CDR3 is TGTGCCACCGGACACGCCTACGAGCAGTACTTC.

V and J are TRBV2 and TRBJ1-5; 12 bases map to TRBD1. J was trimmed by 7 bases and V by 3 bases; bases with no gene match: 1. Germline assignment: CDR1 SNHLY and CDR2 FYNNEI. The CDR3 is made up of 14 amino acids. The CDR3 loop reads CASSEGTGGQPQHF. In DNA, the CDR3 is TGTGCCAGCAGTGAGGGGACAGGGGGCCAGCCCCAGCATTTT.

Points on this clone: One base away lies a much larger clone, so this may be a sequencing read error. The V gene is TRBV19, the J gene TRBJ1-5; D uncertain. Germline lookup yields CDR1 LNHDA and CDR2 SQIVND (reference sequence). CDR3 length: 14 amino acids. Trimming removed 5 bases at V and 0 bases at J, with 8 bases between. The CDR3 nucleotides read TGTGCCAGTAGTCTCGGGGTTAGCAATCAGCCCCAGCATTTT. Residues: CASSLGVSNQPQHF.

The chain joins TRBV6-1 to TRBJ2-3; a weak D match, TRBD2 (6 bases). V lost 1 base, J lost 4 bases, and 9 bases lay in between. This CDR3 comprises 14 residues. The germline gives CDR1 MNHNS, CDR2 SASEGT. The chain's CDR3 is CASSEGLVADTQYF. CDR3 sequence (DNA): TGTGCCAGCAGTGAAGGACTAGTAGCAGATACGCAGTATTTT.

By proportion, this clone is medium-sized. V and J are TRBV7-2 and TRBJ2-3; TRBD2 matches 8 bases. The germline V gene encodes CDR1 SGHTA and CDR2 FQGNSA. The CDR3 contains 15 residues. The trim removed 1 base at V and 3 bases at J, leaving 3 bases unmatched. The CDR3 DNA reads as TGTGCCAGCAGCTTAGTGGCTAGCGGGACAGATACGCAGTATTTT. Translating gives CASSLVASGTDTQYF. Full variable domain (rest looked up from reference TRBV7-2 and TRBJ2-3): GAGVSQSPSNKVTEKGKDVELRCDPISGHTALYWYRQSLGQGLEFLIYFQGNSAPDKSGLPSDRFSAERTGGSVSTLTIQRTQQEDSAVYLCASSLVASGTDTQYFGPGTRLTVL.

There are a few counts of this clone. A much larger clone lies one base from this, so it may be a read error. The chain is built from TRBV5-1 and TRBJ1-2, with 7 bases matching TRBD1. Germline CDR1 SGHRS, CDR2 YFSETQ. This CDR3 has 16 residues. The V and J ends lost 0 bases and 3 bases, in that order; junction bases with no gene match: 8. The CDR3 nucleotides read TGCGCCAGCAGCTTGGATACCCAGACAGGGTACTATGGCTACACCTTC. This encodes CASSLDTQTGYYGYTF.

This clone was observed a handful of times. The CDR3 coding sequence is TGTGCCAGCAGCTTTTTCCAGGGAAATGAGCAGTTCTTC. Amino acid sequence: CASSFFQGNEQFF. The chain combines TRBV7-9 with TRBJ2-1, with a possible D match to TRBD1 (5 bases). Germline values: CDR1 SEHNR, CDR2 FQNEAQ (reference sequence). V lost 3 bases and J 7 bases, leaving 10 bases between the germline ends. The CDR3 has 13 amino acids.

This chain connects TRBV18 to TRBJ1-1; the D is unclear. The CDR3 length is 15 residues. Deletions cut 3 bases from V and 2 bases from J, with 13 bases between. Germline CDR1 reads KGHSH; CDR2 reads LQKENI. The CDR3 spells CASSPAMISNTEAFF. CDR3 sequence (DNA): TGTGCCAGCTCACCCGCTATGATTTCCAACACTGAAGCTTTCTTT.

A few counts support this clone. The chain uses TRBV4-3 and TRBJ2-7; a possible D gene is TRBD1 (6 bases). V was trimmed by 4 bases and J by 2 bases, leaving 15 bases between them. Germline CDR1 is LGHNA and CDR2 is YSLEER. The CDR3 has 15 amino acids. DNA for the CDR3: TGCGCCAGCAGCCGGCCCGGGACACTGGCCTACGAGCAGTACTTC. Protein: CASSRPGTLAYEQYF.

This clone was seen only a few times. The chain couples TRBV29-1 to TRBJ2-5; the D is unclear. V lost 5 bases, J lost 2 bases, and 12 bases lay in between. Germline loops: CDR1 SQVTM, CDR2 ANQGSEA. This CDR3 is 13 amino acids long. The CDR3, as DNA: TGCAGCGTTAGAATCTGGGCACAAGAGACCCAGTACTTC. Translation: CSVRIWAQETQYF.

The chain links TRBV7-9 to TRBJ2-1, with 11 bases identical to TRBD2. Germline assignment: CDR1 SEHNR and CDR2 FQNEAQ (reference sequence). The CDR3 contains 17 residues. J was trimmed by 4 bases and V by 2 bases; bases with no gene match: 7. CDR3: CASSLSPGLAVYNEQFF. CDR3 nucleotide sequence: TGTGCCAGCAGCTTAAGTCCGGGACTAGCGGTTTACAATGAGCAGTTCTTC. The full variable domain, with the rest looked up from reference TRBV7-9 and TRBJ2-1, is DTGVSQNPRHKITKRGQNVTFRCDPISEHNRLYWYRQTLGQGPEFLTYFQNEAQLEKSRLLSDRFSAERPKGSFSTLEIQRTEQGDSAMYLCASSLSPGLAVYNEQFFGPGTRLTVL.

Points on this clone: The junction departs from germline at one end; a sequencing error may be responsible. This rearrangement joins TRBV30 to TRBJ2-1, with D maybe TRBD2 (6 bases). The CDR3 has 12 amino acids. Germline V gene data show CDR1 as GTSNPN and CDR2 as SVGIG (reference sequence). The CDR3 protein is CAGSVRGREQFF. CDR3 DNA: TGTGCCGGGAGTGTCCGGGGGAGGGAGCAGTTCTTC.

This clone came up once. The chain has TRBV19 and TRBJ2-6, with TRBD1 identical over 7 bases. Trimming removed 10 bases from V and 0 bases from J; junction bases left unmatched: 12. Germline V CDR1 and CDR2: LNHDA, SQIVND (reference sequence). The CDR3 length is 17 residues. This CDR3 is CATGSQGFFSGANVLTF. CDR3 DNA sequence: TGTGCCACGGGATCACAGGGGTTCTTCTCTGGGGCCAACGTCCTGACTTTC.

V gene TRBV30 combines with J gene TRBJ1-6, with 11 positions matching TRBD1. V trimming: 5 bases; J trimming: 7 bases; junction bases outside the gene matches: 1. Per germline, CDR1 GTSNPN and CDR2 SVGIG (reference sequence). The CDR3 has 13 residues. The CDR3 sequence is CAWGTGGNSPLHF. The CDR3 region has the DNA TGTGCCTGGGGGACAGGGGGGAATTCACCCCTCCACTTT. The entire variable domain, with the rest obtained from reference TRBV30 and TRBJ1-6, is as follows: SQTIHQWPATLVQPVGSPLSLECTVEGTSNPNLYWYRQAAGRGLQLLFYSVGIGQISSEVPQNLSASRPQDRQFILSSKKLLLSDSGFYLCAWGTGGNSPLHFGNGTRLTVT.

By share, this clone counts as medium-sized. The chain recombines TRBV4-2 with TRBJ2-3; TRBD2 agrees at 8 bases. CDR3 length: 16 residues. After removal of 1 base from V and 2 bases from J, the junction contained 5 bases not matched to a gene. Per the germline V gene, CDR1 is LGHNA and CDR2 is YNFKEQ. The CDR3 protein is CASSQVALADTDTQYF. DNA for the CDR3: TGTGCCAGCAGCCAAGTGGCACTAGCGGACACAGATACGCAGTATTTT.

The chain recombines TRBV9 with TRBJ2-1; 9 bases map to TRBD2. The germline V gene has CDR1 SGDLS and CDR2 YYNGEE. Germline trimming cut 2 bases from V and 7 bases from J; bases unmatched to any gene: 13. The length of the CDR3 is 17 residues. CDR3 loop: CASSVDPGTSPRNEQFF. In DNA form, the CDR3 reads TGTGCCAGCAGCGTCGACCCCGGGACTAGCCCTAGGAATGAGCAGTTCTTC.

V is TRBV28 and J is TRBJ2-5, with D tentatively TRBD1 (6 bases). CDR1 and CDR2 (germline): MDHEN, SYDVKM. The V and J ends lost 2 bases and 5 bases respectively, with 21 bases between them. CDR3 size: 17 residues. The CDR3 here is CASSLVQGGVSRETQYF. CDR3 in DNA: TGTGCCAGCAGTTTAGTACAGGGTGGGGTGTCCAGGGAGACCCAGTACTTC.